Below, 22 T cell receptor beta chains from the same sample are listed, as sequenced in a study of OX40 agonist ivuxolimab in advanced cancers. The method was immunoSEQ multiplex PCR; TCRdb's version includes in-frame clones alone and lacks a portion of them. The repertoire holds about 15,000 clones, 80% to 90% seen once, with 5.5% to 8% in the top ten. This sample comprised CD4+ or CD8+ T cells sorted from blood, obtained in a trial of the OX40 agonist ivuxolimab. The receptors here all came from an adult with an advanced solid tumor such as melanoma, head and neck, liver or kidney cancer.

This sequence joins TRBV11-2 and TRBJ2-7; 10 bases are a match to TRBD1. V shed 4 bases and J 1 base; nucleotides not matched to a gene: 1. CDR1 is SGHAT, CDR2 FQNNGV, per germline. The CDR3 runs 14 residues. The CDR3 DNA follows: TGTGCCAGCAGCTGGGGACAGGGGTCCTACGAGCAGTACTTC. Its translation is CASSWGQGSYEQYF. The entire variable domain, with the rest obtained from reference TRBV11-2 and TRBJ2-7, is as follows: EAGVAQSPRYKIIEKRQSVAFWCNPISGHATLYWYQQILGQGPKLLIQFQNNGVVDDSQLPKDRFSAERLKGVDSTLKIQPAKLEDSAVYLCASSWGQGSYEQYFGPGTRLTVT.

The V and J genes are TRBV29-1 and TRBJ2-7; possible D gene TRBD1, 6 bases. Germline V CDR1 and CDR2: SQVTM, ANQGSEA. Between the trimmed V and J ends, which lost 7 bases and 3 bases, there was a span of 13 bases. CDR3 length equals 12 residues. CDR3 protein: CSAEGTIYEQYF. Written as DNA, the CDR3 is TGCAGCGCCGAGGGGACAATCTACGAGCAGTACTTC.

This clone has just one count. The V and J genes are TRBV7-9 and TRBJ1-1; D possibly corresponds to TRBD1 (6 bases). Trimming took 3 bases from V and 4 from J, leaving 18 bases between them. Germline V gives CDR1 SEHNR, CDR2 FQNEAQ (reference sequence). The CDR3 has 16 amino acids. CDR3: CASSFLTGGGGTEAFF. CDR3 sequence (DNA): TGTGCCAGCAGCTTTCTGACAGGTGGGGGCGGCACTGAAGCTTTCTTT. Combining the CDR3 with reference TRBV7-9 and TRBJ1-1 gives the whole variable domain DTGVSQNPRHKITKRGQNVTFRCDPISEHNRLYWYRQTLGQGPEFLTYFQNEAQLEKSRLLSDRFSAERPKGSFSTLEIQRTEQGDSAMYLCASSFLTGGGGTEAFFGQGTRLTVV.

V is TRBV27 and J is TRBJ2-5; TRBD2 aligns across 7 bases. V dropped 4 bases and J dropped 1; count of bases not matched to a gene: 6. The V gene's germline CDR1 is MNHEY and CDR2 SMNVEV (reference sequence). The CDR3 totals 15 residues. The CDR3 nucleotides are TGTGCCAGCAGTTCCCCGACGGGAGGCCAAGAGACCCAGTACTTC. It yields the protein CASSSPTGGQETQYF.

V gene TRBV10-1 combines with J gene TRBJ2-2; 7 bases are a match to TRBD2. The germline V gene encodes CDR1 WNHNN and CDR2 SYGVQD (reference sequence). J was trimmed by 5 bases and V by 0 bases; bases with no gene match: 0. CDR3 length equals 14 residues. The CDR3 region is CASSESGGTGELFF. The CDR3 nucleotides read TGCGCCAGCAGTGAGTCGGGGGGGACCGGGGAGCTGTTTTTT.

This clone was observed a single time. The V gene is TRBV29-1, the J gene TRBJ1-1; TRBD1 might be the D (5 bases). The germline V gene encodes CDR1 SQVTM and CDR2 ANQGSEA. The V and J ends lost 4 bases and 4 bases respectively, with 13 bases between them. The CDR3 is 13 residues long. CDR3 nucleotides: TGCAGCGTTGGGGGGGGAAGGGGCACTGAAGCTTTCTTT. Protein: CSVGGGRGTEAFF. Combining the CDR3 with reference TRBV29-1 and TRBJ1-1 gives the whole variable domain SAVISQKPSRDICQRGTSLTIQCQVDSQVTMMFWYRQQPGQSLTLIATANQGSEATYESGFVIDKFPISRPNLTFSTLTVSNMSPEDSSIYLCSVGGGRGTEAFFGQGTRLTVV.

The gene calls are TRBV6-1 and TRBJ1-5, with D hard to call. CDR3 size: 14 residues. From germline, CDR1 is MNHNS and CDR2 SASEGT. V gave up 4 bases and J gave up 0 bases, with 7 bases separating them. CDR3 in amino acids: CASSVALSNQPQHF. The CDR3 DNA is TGTGCCAGCAGTGTTGCGCTTAGCAATCAGCCCCAGCATTTT.

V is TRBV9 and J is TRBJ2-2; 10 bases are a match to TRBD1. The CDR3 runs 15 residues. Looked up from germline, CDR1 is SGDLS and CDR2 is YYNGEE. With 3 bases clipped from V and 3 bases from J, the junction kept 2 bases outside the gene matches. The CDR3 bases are TGTGCCAGCAGCGCCGGGACAGGGGACACCGGGGAGCTGTTTTTT. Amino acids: CASSAGTGDTGELFF.

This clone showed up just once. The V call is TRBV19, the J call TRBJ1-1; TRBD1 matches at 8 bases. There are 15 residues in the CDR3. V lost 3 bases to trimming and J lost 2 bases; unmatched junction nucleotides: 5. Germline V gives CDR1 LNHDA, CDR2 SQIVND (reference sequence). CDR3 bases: TGTGCCAGTAGTATGGACAGGGTAGGAAACACTGAAGCTTTCTTT. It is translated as CASSMDRVGNTEAFF.

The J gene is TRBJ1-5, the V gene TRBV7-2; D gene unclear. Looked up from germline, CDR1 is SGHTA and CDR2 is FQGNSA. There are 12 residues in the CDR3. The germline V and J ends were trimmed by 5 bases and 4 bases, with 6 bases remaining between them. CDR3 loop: CASSVDNQPQHF. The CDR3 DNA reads TGTGCCAGCAGCGTTGATAATCAGCCCCAGCATTTT.

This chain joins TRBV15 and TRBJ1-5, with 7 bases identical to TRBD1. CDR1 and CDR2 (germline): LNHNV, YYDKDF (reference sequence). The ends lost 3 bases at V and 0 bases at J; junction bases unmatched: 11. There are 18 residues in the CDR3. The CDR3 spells CATSSPGQRPYSNQPQHF. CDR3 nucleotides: TGTGCCACCAGCAGCCCGGGACAGAGACCTTATAGCAATCAGCCCCAGCATTTT.

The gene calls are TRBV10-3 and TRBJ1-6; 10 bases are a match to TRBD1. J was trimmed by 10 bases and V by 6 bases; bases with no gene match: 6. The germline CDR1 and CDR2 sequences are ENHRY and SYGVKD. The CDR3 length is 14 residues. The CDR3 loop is CAISAGTGVSPLHF. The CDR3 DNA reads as TGTGCCATCAGCGCGGGGACAGGGGTATCACCCCTCCACTTT.

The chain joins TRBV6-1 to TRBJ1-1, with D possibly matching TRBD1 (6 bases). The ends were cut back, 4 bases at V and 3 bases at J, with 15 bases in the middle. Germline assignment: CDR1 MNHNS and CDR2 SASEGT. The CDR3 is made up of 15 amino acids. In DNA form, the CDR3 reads TGTGCCAGCAGTGCTTTCAGGGGCGTCGACACTGAAGCTTTCTTT. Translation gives CASSAFRGVDTEAFF.

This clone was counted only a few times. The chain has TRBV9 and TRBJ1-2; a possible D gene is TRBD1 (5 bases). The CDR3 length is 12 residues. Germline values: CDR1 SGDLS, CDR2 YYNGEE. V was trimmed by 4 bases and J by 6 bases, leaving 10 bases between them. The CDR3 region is CASSPGGDGYTF. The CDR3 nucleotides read TGTGCCAGCAGCCCCGGGGGAGATGGCTACACCTTC.

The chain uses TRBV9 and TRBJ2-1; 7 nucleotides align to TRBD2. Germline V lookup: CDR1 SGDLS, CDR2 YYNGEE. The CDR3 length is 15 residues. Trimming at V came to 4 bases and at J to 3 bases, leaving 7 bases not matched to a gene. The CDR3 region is CASSLNGGFYNEQFF. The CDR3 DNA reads TGTGCCAGCAGCCTTAACGGGGGGTTCTACAATGAGCAGTTCTTC.

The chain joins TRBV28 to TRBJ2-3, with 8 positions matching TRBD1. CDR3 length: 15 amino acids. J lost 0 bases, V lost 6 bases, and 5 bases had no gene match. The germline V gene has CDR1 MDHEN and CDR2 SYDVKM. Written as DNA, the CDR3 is TGTGCCAGCAGCCCAGGGGGCTCTAGCACAGATACGCAGTATTTT. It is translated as CASSPGGSSTDTQYF.

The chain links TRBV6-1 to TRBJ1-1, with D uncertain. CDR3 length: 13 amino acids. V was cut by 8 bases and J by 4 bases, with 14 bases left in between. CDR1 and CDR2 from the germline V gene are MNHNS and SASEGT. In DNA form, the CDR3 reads TGTGCCAGCGTGATGAGGATGGCCACTGAAGCTTTCTTT. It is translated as CASVMRMATEAFF.

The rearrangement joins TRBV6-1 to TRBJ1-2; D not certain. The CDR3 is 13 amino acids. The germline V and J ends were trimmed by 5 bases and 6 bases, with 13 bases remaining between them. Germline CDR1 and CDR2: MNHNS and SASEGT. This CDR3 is CASSRFLLDGYTF. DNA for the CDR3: TGTGCCAGCAGTCGATTTCTGCTGGATGGCTACACCTTC.

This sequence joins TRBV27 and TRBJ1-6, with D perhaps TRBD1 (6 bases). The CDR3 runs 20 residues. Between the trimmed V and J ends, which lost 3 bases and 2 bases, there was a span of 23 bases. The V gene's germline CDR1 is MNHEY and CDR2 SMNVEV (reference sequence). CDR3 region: CASSLAAVLQGSPYNSPLHF. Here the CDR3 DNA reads TGTGCCAGCAGTTTGGCAGCCGTCCTACAGGGATCTCCCTATAATTCACCCCTCCACTTT.

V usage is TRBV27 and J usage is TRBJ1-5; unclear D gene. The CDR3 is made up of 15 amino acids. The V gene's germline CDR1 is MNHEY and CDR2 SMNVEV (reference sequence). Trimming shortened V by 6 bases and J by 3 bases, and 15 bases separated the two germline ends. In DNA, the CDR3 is TGTGCCAGCAGACCATTCACAGAATACAATCAGCCCCAGCATTTT. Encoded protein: CASRPFTEYNQPQHF.

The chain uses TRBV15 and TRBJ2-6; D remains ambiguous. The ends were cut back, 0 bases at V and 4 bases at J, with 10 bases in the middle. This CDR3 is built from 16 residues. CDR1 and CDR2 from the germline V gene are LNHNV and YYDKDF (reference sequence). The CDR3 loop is CATSRDRVAGANVLTF. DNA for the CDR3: TGTGCCACCAGCAGAGATCGGGTTGCCGGGGCCAACGTCCTGACTTTC.

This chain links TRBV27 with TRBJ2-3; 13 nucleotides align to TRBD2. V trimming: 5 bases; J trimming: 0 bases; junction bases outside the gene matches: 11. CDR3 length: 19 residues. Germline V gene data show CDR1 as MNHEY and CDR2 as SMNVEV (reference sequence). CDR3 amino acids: CASSPAGLAGAFSTDTQYF. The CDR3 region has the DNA TGTGCCAGCAGTCCAGCCGGACTAGCGGGGGCGTTTAGCACAGATACGCAGTATTTT.